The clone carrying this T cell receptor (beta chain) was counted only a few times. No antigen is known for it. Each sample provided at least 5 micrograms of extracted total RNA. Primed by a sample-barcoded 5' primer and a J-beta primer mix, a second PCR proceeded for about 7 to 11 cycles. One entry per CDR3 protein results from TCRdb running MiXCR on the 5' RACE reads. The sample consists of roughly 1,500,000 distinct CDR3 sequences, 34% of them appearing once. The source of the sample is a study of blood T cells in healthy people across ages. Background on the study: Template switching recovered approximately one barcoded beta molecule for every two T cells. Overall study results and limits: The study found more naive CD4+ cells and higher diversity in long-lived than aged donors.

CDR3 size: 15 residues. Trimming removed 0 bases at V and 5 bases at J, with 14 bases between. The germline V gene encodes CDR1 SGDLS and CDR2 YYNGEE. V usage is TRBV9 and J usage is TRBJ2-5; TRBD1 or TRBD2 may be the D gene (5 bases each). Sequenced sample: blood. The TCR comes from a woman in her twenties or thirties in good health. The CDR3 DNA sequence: TGTGCCAGCAGCGTAGCTACCACCCGGGGCGAGACCCAGTACTTC. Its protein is CASSVATTRGETQYF.